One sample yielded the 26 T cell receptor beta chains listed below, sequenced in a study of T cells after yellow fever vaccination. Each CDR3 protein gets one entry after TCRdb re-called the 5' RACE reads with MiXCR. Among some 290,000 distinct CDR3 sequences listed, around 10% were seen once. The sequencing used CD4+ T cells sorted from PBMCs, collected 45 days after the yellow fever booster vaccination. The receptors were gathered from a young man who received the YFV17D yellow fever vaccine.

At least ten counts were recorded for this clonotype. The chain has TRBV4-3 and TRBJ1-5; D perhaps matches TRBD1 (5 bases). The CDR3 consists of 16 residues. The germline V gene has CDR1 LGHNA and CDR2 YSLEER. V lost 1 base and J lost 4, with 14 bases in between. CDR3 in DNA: TGCGCCAGCAGCCAAGGAAATACTGGGGGGAATCAGCCCCAGCATTTT. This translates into CASSQGNTGGNQPQHF.

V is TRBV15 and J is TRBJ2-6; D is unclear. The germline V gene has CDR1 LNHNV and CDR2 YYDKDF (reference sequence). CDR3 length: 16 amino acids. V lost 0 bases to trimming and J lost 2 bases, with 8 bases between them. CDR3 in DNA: TGTGCCACCAGCAGAGATCCGATGACTGGGGCCAACGTCCTGACTTTC. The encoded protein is CATSRDPMTGANVLTF.

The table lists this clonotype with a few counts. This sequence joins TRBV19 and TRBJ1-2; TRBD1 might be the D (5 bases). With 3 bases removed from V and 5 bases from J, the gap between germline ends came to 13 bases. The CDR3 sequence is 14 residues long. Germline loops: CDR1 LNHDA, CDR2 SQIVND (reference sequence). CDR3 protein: CASSIRTGVYGYTF. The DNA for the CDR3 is TGTGCCAGTAGTATCCGTACAGGCGTTTATGGCTACACCTTC.

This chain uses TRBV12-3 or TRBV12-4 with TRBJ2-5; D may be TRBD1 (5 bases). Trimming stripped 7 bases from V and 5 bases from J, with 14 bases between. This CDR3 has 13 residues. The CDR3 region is CASTMGPGETQYF. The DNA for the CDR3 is TGTGCCAGCACCATGGGCCCAGGGGAGACCCAGTACTTC.

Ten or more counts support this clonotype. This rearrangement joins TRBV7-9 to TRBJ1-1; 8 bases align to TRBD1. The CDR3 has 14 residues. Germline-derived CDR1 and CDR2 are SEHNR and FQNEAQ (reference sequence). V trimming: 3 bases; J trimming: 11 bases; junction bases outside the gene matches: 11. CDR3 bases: TGTGCCAGCAGCTTCGGGACAGGCCCGGTAGAGGCTTTCTTT. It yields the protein CASSFGTGPVEAFF.

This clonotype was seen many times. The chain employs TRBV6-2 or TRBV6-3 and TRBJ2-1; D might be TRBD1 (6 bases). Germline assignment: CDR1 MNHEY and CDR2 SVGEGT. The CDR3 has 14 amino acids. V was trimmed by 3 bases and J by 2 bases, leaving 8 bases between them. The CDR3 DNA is TGTGCCAGCAGTTATACAGGGCCCTACAATGAGCAGTTCTTC. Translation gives CASSYTGPYNEQFF.

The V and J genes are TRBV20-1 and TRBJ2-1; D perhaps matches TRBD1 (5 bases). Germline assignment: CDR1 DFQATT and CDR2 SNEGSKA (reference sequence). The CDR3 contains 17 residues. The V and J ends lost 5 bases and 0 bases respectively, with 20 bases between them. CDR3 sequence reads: CSAAPLGGAGSYNEQFF. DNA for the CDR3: TGCAGTGCTGCCCCCCTAGGTGGGGCAGGCTCCTACAATGAGCAGTTCTTC.

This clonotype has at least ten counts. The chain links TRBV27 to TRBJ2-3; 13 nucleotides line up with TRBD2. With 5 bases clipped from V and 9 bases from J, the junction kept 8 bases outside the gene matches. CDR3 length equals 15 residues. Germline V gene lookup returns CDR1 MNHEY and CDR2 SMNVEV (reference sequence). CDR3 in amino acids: CASSLPGLAGRTQYF. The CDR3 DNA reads TGTGCCAGCAGTCTACCGGGACTAGCGGGGCGAACGCAGTATTTT.

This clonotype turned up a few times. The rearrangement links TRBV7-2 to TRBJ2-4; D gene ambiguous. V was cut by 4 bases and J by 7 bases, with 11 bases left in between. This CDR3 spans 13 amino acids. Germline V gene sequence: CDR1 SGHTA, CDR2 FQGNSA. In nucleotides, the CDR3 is TGTGCCAGCAGCTCAAGGGTCGCGAACATTCAGTACTTC. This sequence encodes CASSSRVANIQYF.

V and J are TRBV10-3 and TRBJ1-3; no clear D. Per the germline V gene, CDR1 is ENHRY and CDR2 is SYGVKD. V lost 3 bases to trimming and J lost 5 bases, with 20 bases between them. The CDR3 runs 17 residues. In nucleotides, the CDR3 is TGTGCCATCAGTGATCGTCCGGCAGGCGGCATCCGAAACACCATATATTTT. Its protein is CAISDRPAGGIRNTIYF.

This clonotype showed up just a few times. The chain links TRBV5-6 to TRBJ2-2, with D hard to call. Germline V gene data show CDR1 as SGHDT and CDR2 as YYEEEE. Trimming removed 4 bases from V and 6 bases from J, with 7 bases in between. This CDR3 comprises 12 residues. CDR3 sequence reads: CASSHRPGELFF. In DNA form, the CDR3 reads TGTGCCAGCAGCCACCGCCCCGGGGAGCTGTTTTTT.

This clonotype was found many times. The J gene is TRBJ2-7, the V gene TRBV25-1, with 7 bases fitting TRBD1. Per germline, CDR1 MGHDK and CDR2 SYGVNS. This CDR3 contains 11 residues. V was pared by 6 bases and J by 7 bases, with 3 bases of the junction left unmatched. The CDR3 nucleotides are TGTGCCAGCAGCTCAGGGGGAGAGCAGTACTTC. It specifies CASSSGGEQYF.

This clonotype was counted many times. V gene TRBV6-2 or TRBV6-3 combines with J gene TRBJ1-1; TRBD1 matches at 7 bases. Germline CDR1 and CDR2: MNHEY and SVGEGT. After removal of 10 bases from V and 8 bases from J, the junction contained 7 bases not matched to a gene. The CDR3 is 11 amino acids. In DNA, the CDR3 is TGTGCCATCGTACAGGGGACAGAAGCTTTCTTT. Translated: CAIVQGTEAFF.

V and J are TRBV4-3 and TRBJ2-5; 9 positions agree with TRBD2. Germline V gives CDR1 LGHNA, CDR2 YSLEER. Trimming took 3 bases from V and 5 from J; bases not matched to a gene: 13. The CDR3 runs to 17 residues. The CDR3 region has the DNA TGCGCCAGCAGCCACTACGTCAAGCGGGGGGCGGTCGAGACCCAGTACTTC. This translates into CASSHYVKRGAVETQYF.

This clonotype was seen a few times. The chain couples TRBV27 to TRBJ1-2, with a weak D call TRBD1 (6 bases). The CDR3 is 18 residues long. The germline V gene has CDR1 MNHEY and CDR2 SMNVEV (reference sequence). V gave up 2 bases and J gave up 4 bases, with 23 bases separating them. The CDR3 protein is CASSLTPLGGGYGYGYTF. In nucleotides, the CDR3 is TGTGCCAGCAGTTTAACCCCGTTGGGGGGCGGGTATGGCTATGGCTACACCTTC.

CDR3 residues: CASSQATGGNQPQHF. CDR3 in DNA: TGTGCCAGCAGCCAAGCAACAGGGGGCAATCAGCCCCAGCATTTT. The rearrangement joins TRBV4-2 to TRBJ1-5, with 7 nucleotides matching TRBD1. The ends lost 1 base at V and 2 bases at J; junction bases unmatched: 2. The CDR3 runs to 15 residues. Per the germline V gene, CDR1 is LGHNA and CDR2 is YNFKEQ.

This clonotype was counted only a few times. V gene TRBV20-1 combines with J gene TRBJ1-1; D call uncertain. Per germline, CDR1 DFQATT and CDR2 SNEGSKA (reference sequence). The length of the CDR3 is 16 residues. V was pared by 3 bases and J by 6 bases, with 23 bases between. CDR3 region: CSARPPMASARAEAFF. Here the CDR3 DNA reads TGCAGTGCTAGGCCCCCGATGGCGTCCGCTAGGGCTGAAGCTTTCTTT.

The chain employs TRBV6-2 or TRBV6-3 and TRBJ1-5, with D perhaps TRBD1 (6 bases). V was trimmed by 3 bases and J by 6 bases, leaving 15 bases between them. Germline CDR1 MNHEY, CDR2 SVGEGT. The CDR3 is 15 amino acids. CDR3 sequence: CASSYSEAGVQPQHF. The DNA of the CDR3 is TGTGCCAGCAGTTATTCCGAGGCAGGGGTTCAGCCCCAGCATTTT.

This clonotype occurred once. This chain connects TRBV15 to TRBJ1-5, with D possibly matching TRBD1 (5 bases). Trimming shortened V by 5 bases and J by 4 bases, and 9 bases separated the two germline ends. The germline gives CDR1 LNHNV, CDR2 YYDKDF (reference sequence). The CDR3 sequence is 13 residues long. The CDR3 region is CATSGGPNQPQHF. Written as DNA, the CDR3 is TGTGCCACCAGCGGGGGACCGAATCAGCCCCAGCATTTT.

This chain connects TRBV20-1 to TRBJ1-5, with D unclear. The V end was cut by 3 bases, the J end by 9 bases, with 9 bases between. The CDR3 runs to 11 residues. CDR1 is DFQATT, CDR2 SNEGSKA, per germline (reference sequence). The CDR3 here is CSASATGPQHF. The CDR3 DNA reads TGCAGTGCTAGTGCAACGGGGCCCCAGCATTTT.

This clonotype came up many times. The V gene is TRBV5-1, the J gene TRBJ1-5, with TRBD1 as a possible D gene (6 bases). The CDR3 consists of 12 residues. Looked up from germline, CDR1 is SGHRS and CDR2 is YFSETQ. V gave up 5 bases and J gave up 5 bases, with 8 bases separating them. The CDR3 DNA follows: TGCGCCAGCAGGGAGGGGGATCAGCCCCAGCATTTT. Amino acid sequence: CASREGDQPQHF.

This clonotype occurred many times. The CDR3 nucleotides are TGCGCCAGCAGCTTGGAGTCGGGACCGGCGGGCTACGAGCAGTACTTC. Its protein product is CASSLESGPAGYEQYF. The chain employs TRBV5-1 and TRBJ2-7; either TRBD1 or TRBD2 may fit D (5 bases each). The germline V and J ends were trimmed by 0 bases and 3 bases, with 16 bases remaining between them. The CDR3 has 16 residues. CDR1 SGHRS and CDR2 YFSETQ come from the germline V gene.

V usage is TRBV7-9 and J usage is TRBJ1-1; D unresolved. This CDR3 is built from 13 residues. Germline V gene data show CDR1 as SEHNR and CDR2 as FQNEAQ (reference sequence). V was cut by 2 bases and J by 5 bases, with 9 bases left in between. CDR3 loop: CASSLQEGTEAFF. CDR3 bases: TGTGCCAGCAGCTTACAGGAAGGGACTGAAGCTTTCTTT.

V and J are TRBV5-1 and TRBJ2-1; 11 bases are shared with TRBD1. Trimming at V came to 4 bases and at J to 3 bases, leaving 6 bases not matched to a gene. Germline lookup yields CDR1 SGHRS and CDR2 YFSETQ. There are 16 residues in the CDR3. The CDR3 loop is CASSRGTGGVYNEQFF. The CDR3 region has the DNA TGCGCCAGCAGCAGGGGGACAGGGGGGGTCTACAATGAGCAGTTCTTC.

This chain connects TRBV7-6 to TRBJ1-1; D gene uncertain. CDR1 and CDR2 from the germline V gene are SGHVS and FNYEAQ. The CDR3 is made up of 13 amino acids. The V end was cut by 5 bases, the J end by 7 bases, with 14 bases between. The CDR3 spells CASSRHREHEAFF. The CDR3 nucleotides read TGTGCCAGCAGCCGCCACCGGGAGCATGAAGCTTTCTTT.

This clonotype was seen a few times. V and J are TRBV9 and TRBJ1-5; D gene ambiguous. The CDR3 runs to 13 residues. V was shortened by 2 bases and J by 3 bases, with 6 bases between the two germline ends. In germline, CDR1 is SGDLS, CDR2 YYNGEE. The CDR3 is CASSVSTNQPQHF. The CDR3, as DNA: TGTGCCAGCAGCGTTTCTACCAATCAGCCCCAGCATTTT.